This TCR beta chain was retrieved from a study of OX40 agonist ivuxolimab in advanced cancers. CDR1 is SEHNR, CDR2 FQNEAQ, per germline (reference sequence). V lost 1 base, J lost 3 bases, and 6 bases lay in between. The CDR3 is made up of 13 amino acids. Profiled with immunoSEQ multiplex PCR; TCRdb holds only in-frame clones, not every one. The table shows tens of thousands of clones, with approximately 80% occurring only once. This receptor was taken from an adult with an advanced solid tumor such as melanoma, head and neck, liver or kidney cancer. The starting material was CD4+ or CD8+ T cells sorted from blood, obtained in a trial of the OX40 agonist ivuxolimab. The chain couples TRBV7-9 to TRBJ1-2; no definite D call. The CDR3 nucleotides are TGTGCCAGCAGCTTAGACACAGACTATGGCTACACCTTC. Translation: CASSLDTDYGYTF.